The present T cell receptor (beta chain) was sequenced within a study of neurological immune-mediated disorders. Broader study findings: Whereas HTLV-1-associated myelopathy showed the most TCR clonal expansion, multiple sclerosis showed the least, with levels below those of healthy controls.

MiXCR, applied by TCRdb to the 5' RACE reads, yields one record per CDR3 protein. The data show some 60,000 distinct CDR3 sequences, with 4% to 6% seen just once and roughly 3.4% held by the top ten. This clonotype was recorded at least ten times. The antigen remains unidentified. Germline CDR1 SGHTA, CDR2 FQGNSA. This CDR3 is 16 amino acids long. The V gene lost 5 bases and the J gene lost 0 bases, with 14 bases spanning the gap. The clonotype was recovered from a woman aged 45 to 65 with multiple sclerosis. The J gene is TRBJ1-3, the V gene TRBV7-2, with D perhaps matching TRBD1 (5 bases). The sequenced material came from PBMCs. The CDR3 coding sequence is TGTGCCAGCAGCATACTGACAGTGAGCTCTGGAAACACCATATATTTT. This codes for CASSILTVSSGNTIYF. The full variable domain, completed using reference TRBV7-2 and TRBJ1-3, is GAGVSQSPSNKVTEKGKDVELRCDPISGHTALYWYRQSLGQGLEFLIYFQGNSAPDKSGLPSDRFSAERTGGSVSTLTIQRTQQEDSAVYLCASSILTVSSGNTIYFGEGSWLTVV.